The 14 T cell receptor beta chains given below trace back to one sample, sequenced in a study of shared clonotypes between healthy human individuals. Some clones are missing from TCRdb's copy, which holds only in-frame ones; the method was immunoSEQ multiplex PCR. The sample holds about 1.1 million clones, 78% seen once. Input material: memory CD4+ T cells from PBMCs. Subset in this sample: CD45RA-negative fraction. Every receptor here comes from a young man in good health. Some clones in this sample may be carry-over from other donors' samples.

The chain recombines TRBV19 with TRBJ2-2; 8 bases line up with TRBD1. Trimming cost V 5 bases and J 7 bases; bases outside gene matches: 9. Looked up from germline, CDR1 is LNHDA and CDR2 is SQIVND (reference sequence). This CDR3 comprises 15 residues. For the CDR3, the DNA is TGTGCCAGTAGTCGCCGGACAGGGCCGGTCGGGGAGCTGTTTTTT. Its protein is CASSRRTGPVGELFF.

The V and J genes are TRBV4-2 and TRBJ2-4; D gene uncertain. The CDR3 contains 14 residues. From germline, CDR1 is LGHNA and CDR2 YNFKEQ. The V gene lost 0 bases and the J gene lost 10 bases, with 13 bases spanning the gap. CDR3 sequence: CASSQEIGSRIQYF. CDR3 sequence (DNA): TGTGCCAGCAGCCAAGAAATTGGTAGCCGAATTCAGTACTTC.

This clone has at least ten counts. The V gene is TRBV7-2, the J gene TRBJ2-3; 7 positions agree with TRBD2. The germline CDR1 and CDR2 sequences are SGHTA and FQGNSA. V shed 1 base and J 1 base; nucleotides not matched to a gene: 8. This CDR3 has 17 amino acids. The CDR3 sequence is CASSLDHSAGGTDTQYF. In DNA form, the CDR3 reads TGTGCCAGCAGCTTAGACCATTCGGCGGGGGGCACAGATACGCAGTATTTT.

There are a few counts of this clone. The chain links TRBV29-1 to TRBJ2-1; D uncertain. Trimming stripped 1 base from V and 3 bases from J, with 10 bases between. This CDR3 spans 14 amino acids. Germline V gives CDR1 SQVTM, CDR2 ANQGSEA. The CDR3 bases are TGCAGCGTTGAAGCTCTGGCCAACTACAATGAGCAGTTCTTC. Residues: CSVEALANYNEQFF.

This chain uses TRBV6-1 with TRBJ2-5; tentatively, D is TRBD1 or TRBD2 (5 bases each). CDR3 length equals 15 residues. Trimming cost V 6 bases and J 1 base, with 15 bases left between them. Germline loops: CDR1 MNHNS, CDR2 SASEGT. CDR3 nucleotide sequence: TGTGCCAGCAGGGAGGCGCCAGGGTTCCAAGAGACCCAGTACTTC. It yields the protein CASREAPGFQETQYF.

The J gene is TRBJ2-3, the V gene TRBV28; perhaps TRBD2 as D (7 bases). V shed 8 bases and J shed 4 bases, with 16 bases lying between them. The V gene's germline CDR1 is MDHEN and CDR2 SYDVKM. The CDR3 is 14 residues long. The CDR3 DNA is TGTGCCAGCGCGGGGGCTATTGGGGCAGATACGCAGTATTTT. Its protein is CASAGAIGADTQYF.

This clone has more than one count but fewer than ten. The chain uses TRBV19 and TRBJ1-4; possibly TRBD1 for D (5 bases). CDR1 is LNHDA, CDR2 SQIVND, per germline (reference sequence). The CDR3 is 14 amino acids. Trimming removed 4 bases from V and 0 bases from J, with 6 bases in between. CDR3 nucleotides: TGTGCCAGTAGTACGACAGCAACTAATGAAAAACTGTTTTTT. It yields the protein CASSTTATNEKLFF.

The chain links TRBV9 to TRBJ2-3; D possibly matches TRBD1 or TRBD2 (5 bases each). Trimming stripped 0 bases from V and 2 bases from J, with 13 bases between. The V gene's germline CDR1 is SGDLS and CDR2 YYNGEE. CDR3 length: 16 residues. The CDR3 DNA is TGTGCCAGCAGCGTAGGTGAGGGGCGAATCACAGATACGCAGTATTTT. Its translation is CASSVGEGRITDTQYF.

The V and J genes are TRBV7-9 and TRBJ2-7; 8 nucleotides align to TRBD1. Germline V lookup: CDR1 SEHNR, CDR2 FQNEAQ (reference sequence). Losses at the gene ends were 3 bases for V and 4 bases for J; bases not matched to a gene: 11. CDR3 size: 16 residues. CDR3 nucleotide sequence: TGTGCCAGCAGCTTGACAGGGGCCAAGGGATTATACGAGCAGTACTTC. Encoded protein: CASSLTGAKGLYEQYF.

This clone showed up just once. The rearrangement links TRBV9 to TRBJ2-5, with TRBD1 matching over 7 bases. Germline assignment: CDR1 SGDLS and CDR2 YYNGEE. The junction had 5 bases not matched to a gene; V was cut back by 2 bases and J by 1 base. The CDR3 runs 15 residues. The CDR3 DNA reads TGTGCCAGCAGCGTTAGGGGGCATATCCAAGAGACCCAGTACTTC. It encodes CASSVRGHIQETQYF.

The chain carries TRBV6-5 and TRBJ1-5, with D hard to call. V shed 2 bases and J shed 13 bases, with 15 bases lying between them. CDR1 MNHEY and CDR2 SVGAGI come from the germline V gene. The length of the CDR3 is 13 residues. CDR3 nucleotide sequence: TGTGCCAGCAGTTACCCACAAGACTGGGATCAGCATTTT. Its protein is CASSYPQDWDQHF.

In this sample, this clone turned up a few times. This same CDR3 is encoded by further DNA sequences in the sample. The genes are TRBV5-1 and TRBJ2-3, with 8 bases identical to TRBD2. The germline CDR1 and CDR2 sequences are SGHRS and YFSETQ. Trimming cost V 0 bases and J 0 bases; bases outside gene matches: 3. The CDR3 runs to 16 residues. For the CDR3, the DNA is TGCGCCAGCAGCTTGGCTACTAGCGGAAGCACAGATACGCAGTATTTT. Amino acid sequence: CASSLATSGSTDTQYF.

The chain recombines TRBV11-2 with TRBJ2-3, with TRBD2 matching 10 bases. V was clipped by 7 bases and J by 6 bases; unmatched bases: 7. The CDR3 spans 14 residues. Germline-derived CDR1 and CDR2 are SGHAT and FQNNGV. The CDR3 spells CASTLTSGIDTQYF. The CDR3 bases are TGTGCCAGCACCCTCACTAGCGGGATTGATACGCAGTATTTT.

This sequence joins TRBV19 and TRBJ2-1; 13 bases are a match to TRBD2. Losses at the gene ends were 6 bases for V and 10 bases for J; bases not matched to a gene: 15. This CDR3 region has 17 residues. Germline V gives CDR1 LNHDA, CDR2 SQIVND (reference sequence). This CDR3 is CASSPGTSGKHPKEQFF. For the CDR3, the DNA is TGTGCCAGTAGCCCCGGGACTAGCGGGAAGCACCCCAAGGAGCAGTTCTTC.